The entry below describes one T cell receptor (beta chain). In the authors' methods: Reference gene primers were amplified, and this amplification served to estimate nucleated cell counts. The assay was immunoSEQ multiplex PCR, and TCRdb's table has in-frame clones only and misses some. The V and J calls and clone size come from that table; D and trimming were worked out from the DNA. Counted here are 100,000 to 150,000 clones, 88% occurring once; the ten biggest clones make up 7.5% to 8%. This sample is part of a study of blood T cell repertoires in COVID-19. Background on the study: Acute and convalescent COVID-19 specimens originated in the United States, Italy and Spain. The cDNA or gDNA used as material had been derived from T cells, B-cell-depleted T cells, or PBMCs.

Germline CDR1 KGHSH, CDR2 LQKENI. V was clipped by 5 bases and J by 7 bases, with 12 bases between them. The CDR3 consists of 13 residues. The rearrangement uses TRBV18 and TRBJ1-5; D is ambiguous. This receptor was identified in a man aged 50 to 59 with acute or convalescent COVID-19. Source material: peripheral blood. CDR3 residues: CASSTSDGQPQHF. The DNA for the CDR3 is TGTGCCAGCTCAACAAGCGACGGGCAGCCCCAGCATTTT.